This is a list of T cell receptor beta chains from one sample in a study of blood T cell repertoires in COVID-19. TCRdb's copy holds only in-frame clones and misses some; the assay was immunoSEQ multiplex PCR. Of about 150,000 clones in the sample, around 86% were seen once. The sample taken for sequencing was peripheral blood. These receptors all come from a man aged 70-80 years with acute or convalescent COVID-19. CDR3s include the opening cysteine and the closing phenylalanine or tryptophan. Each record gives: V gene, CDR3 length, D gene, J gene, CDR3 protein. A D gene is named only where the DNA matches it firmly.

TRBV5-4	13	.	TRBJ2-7	CASSSQGSYEQYF
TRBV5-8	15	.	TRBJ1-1	CASSLGALRNTEAFF
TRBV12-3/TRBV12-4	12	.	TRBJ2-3	CASRSVGDTQYF
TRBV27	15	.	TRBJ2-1	CASSKSRWNYNEQFF
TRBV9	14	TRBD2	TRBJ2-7	CASSASGRSDEQYF
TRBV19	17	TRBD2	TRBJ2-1	CASSTPHGLAGDNEQFF
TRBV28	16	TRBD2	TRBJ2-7	CASSSSWTSGSYEQYF
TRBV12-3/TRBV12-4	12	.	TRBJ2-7	CASSLFGYEQYF
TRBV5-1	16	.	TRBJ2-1	CASSLDTELTLNEQFF
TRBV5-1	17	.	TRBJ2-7	CASSLTGVGTFRYEQYF
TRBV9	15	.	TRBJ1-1	CASSVGSGKNTEAFF
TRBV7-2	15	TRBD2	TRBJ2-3	CASSLGRESTDTQYF
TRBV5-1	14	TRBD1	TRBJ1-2	CASSLGQGNYGYTF
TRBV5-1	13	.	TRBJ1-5	CASSFQGNQPQHF
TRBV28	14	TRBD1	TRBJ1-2	CASSLGQGVDGYTF
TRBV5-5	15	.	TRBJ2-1	CASSLGSPTYNEQFF
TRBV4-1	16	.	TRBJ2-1	CASSQDPRAVYNEQFF